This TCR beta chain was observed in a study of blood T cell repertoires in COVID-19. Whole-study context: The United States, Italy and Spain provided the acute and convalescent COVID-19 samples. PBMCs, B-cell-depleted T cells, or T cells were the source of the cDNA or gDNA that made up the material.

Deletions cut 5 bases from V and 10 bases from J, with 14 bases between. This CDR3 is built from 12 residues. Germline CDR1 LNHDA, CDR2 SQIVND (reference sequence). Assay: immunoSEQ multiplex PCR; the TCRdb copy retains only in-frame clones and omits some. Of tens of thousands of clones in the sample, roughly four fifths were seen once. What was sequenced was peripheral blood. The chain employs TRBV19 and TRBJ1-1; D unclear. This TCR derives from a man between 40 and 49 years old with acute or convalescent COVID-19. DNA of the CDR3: TGTGCCAGTAGTGGCAATGGTGGGCGAGCTTTCTTT. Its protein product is CASSGNGGRAFF.